This TCR beta chain was recovered during a study of long-term antiretroviral therapy in people with HIV. This clone was observed a single time. The authors ran the immunoSEQ assay, v3.0, at survey level. The protocol was immunoSEQ multiplex PCR, while the TCRdb copy is restricted to in-frame clones and leaves out a portion. In the table there are about 33,000 clones, about 96% of which are singletons. V was clipped by 1 base and J by 5 bases, with 0 bases between them. Germline values: CDR1 GTSNPN, CDR2 SVGIG (reference sequence). The CDR3 runs to 11 residues. The sequence was obtained from a man between 25 and 39 years old with HIV. The chain employs TRBV30 and TRBJ1-6; D unresolved. The specimen was unsorted PBMCs, collected 6.5 to 6.6 years after starting antiretroviral therapy. CDR3 DNA: TGTGCCTGGAGTGATAATTCACCCCTCCACTTT. Protein product: CAWSDNSPLHF. Full variable domain (outside the CDR3, taken from reference TRBV30 and TRBJ1-6): SQTIHQWPATLVQPVGSPLSLECTVEGTSNPNLYWYRQAAGRGLQLLFYSVGIGQISSEVPQNLSASRPQDRQFILSSKKLLLSDSGFYLCAWSDNSPLHFGNGTRLTVT.